One and the same sample provided the 25 T cell receptor beta chains below, sequenced in a study of cytomegalovirus exposure and HLA in healthy donors. PCR was performed using 60 Vbeta and 13 Jbeta primers. Sequencing was performed with immunoSEQ multiplex PCR; in TCRdb, only in-frame clones are kept and a portion is missing. The sample lists 150,000 to 200,000 clones, approximately 84% occurring once. Sequenced input: PBMCs. These receptors were taken from a girl aged 5-17 years in good health and CMV-seropositive.

This chain connects TRBV28 to TRBJ2-2; 7 bases are shared with TRBD1. The V segment lost 6 bases and the J segment 6 bases; nucleotides outside the gene matches: 13. In germline, CDR1 is MDHEN, CDR2 SYDVKM. The CDR3 is 16 amino acids. The CDR3 bases are TGTGCCAGCAGCGACAGGGTTCGATGGACGGCCGGGGAGCTGTTTTTT. Translation: CASSDRVRWTAGELFF.

The gene calls are TRBV15 and TRBJ2-7; a weak D match, TRBD2 (5 bases). This CDR3 region has 13 residues. In germline, CDR1 is LNHNV, CDR2 YYDKDF (reference sequence). V was trimmed by 0 bases and J by 7 bases, leaving 10 bases between them. The CDR3 is CATSRDGGREQYF. CDR3 sequence (DNA): TGTGCCACCAGCAGAGATGGAGGCCGGGAGCAGTACTTC.

The chain employs TRBV28 and TRBJ1-1, with TRBD1 matching 7 bases. The CDR3 spans 12 residues. Germline CDR1 MDHEN, CDR2 SYDVKM. J gave up 11 bases and V 5 bases, and 8 bases lay outside the gene matches. In DNA, the CDR3 is TGTGCCAGCAGTCTGACAGGGTTGCGCGCTTTCTTT. It encodes CASSLTGLRAFF. Combining the CDR3 with reference TRBV28 and TRBJ1-1 gives the whole variable domain DVKVTQSSRYLVKRTGEKVFLECVQDMDHENMFWYRQDPGLGLRLIYFSYDVKMKEKGDIPEGYSVSREKKERFSLILESASTNQTSMYLCASSLTGLRAFFGQGTRLTVV.

J is TRBJ1-2 and V is TRBV10-3, with 7 bases fitting TRBD1. The CDR3 is 11 amino acids. Trimming at V came to 5 bases and at J to 7 bases, leaving 1 base not matched to a gene. Germline V gene sequence: CDR1 ENHRY, CDR2 SYGVKD. CDR3 amino acids: CAISPGGGYTF. The CDR3 coding sequence is TGTGCCATCAGTCCAGGGGGTGGCTACACCTTC.

The rearrangement joins TRBV10-3 to TRBJ1-1, with 10 bases aligning to TRBD1. CDR3 length: 13 residues. The germline V gene encodes CDR1 ENHRY and CDR2 SYGVKD. V lost 10 bases and J lost 1; bases outside the gene matches: 3. Here the CDR3 DNA reads TGTGCCACCGGGACAGGGGAGAACACTGAAGCTTTCTTT. Its translation: CATGTGENTEAFF.

The chain joins TRBV6-5 to TRBJ1-5; D unclear. CDR3 length: 14 residues. Trimming removed 6 bases at V and 2 bases at J, with 11 bases between. In germline, CDR1 is MNHEY, CDR2 SVGAGI. In DNA, the CDR3 is TGTGCCAGCAGAGCGGCGGTTGGCAATCAGCCCCAGCATTTT. As protein: CASRAAVGNQPQHF.

V is TRBV4-1 and J is TRBJ2-1, with D maybe TRBD2 (5 bases). This CDR3 has 16 residues. V was pared by 1 base and J by 0 bases, with 10 bases between. In germline, CDR1 is MGHRA, CDR2 YSYEKL. The DNA for the CDR3 is TGCGCCAGCAGCCAAGCGGGTAGCGTCTCCTACAATGAGCAGTTCTTC. Residues: CASSQAGSVSYNEQFF.

Turning to this clone: One end of the junction varies from germline; a read error may be responsible. The V call is TRBV7-9, the J call TRBJ2-7; D is unclear. The CDR3 runs 11 residues. Germline V gene lookup returns CDR1 SEHNR and CDR2 FQNEAQ (reference sequence). In DNA, the CDR3 is TGTTCCAGCAGCTTCGGCTACGAGCAGTACTTC. This sequence encodes CSSSFGYEQYF.

This clone is medium-sized by share. CDR3 loop: CASSISGTQNTEAFF. CDR3 coding DNA: TGTGCCAGTAGTATCTCCGGGACACAGAACACTGAAGCTTTCTTT. The chain combines TRBV19 with TRBJ1-1, with TRBD1 as a possible D gene (6 bases). The length of the CDR3 is 15 residues. Deletions cut 3 bases from V and 1 base from J, with 12 bases between. Germline assignment: CDR1 LNHDA and CDR2 SQIVND (reference sequence).

This clone has just one count. The J gene is TRBJ1-2, the V gene TRBV5-8; the match to TRBD1 covers 10 bases. V trimming: 0 bases; J trimming: 7 bases; junction bases outside the gene matches: 3. This CDR3 has 14 amino acids. Germline loops: CDR1 SGHTS, CDR2 YDEGEE. The CDR3 coding sequence is TGTGCCAGCAGCTTGGAGGGGACAGGGGTTGGCTACACCTTC. Translation gives CASSLEGTGVGYTF.

This chain uses TRBV7-9 with TRBJ2-7; possible D gene TRBD1, 6 bases. The CDR3 is made up of 13 amino acids. The V gene's germline CDR1 is SEHNR and CDR2 FQNEAQ (reference sequence). Deletions cut 3 bases from V and 3 bases from J, with 9 bases between. CDR3 coding DNA: TGTGCCAGCAGCTTCAAGACAGGCTACGAGCAGTACTTC. Protein: CASSFKTGYEQYF.

The chain couples TRBV7-9 to TRBJ1-1; the D is unclear. Germline CDR1 and CDR2: SEHNR and FQNEAQ (reference sequence). The CDR3 consists of 13 residues. V was pared by 1 base and J by 7 bases, with 10 bases between. The CDR3 loop is CASSLGPGSEAFF. CDR3 nucleotide sequence: TGTGCCAGCAGCTTAGGCCCGGGAAGTGAAGCTTTCTTT.

The J gene is TRBJ1-2, the V gene TRBV7-8; D not certain. V gave up 0 bases and J gave up 5 bases, with 22 bases separating them. The CDR3 contains 18 residues. The V gene's germline CDR1 is SGHVS and CDR2 FQNEAQ. CDR3: CASSLAGSSPGRGYGYTF. In nucleotides, the CDR3 is TGTGCCAGCAGCTTAGCGGGATCTTCCCCCGGGAGAGGGTATGGCTACACCTTC. The variable domain in full, completed from reference TRBV7-8 and TRBJ1-2, reads GAGVSQSPRYKVAKRGQDVALRCDPISGHVSLFWYQQALGQGPEFLTYFQNEAQLDKSGLPSDRFFAERPEGSVSTLKIQRTQQEDSAVYLCASSLAGSSPGRGYGYTFGSGTRLTVV.

The chain combines TRBV19 with TRBJ1-2; TRBD1 is a possible D gene (5 bases). Between the trimmed V and J ends, which lost 7 bases and 3 bases, there was a span of 21 bases. Germline V lookup: CDR1 LNHDA, CDR2 SQIVND (reference sequence). The CDR3 runs 16 residues. The CDR3 protein is CASTTWAPGFHYGYTF. CDR3 coding DNA: TGTGCCAGTACCACCTGGGCTCCAGGGTTCCACTATGGCTACACCTTC.

The gene calls are TRBV27 and TRBJ2-7, with D perhaps TRBD2 (6 bases). The CDR3 has 14 amino acids. V dropped 0 bases and J dropped 7 bases, with 13 bases sitting between them. From germline, CDR1 is MNHEY and CDR2 SMNVEV (reference sequence). CDR3 sequence reads: CASSLSRAAGEQYF. The CDR3 DNA follows: TGTGCCAGCAGTTTATCTAGGGCGGCGGGGGAGCAGTACTTC.

In this sample, this clone turned up a few times. This chain joins TRBV15 and TRBJ1-1; no definite D call. Per germline, CDR1 LNHNV and CDR2 YYDKDF (reference sequence). V shed 0 bases and J shed 1 base, with 21 bases lying between them. The CDR3 has 19 amino acids. The CDR3 spells CATSRDRETSDFGNTEAFF. The CDR3 nucleotides are TGTGCCACCAGCAGAGATCGGGAGACATCAGATTTCGGGAACACTGAAGCTTTCTTT.

The chain uses TRBV5-1 and TRBJ2-3; TRBD2 might be the D (7 bases). V was shortened by 4 bases and J by 5 bases, with 14 bases between the two germline ends. This CDR3 is built from 14 residues. Germline V gene data show CDR1 as SGHRS and CDR2 as YFSETQ. CDR3 nucleotide sequence: TGCGCCAGCAGCAGGGGGGGAAAGGAAGATACGCAGTATTTT. Its translation is CASSRGGKEDTQYF.

V gene TRBV5-1 combines with J gene TRBJ2-3; 11 bases are a match to TRBD2. Per germline, CDR1 SGHRS and CDR2 YFSETQ. The CDR3 runs to 16 residues. V lost 4 bases to trimming and J lost 4 bases; unmatched junction nucleotides: 8. The CDR3: CASSTRLAGLADTQYF. The CDR3 coding sequence is TGCGCCAGCAGCACAAGACTAGCGGGGTTGGCAGATACGCAGTATTTT. The full variable domain, completed using reference TRBV5-1 and TRBJ2-3, is KAGVTQTPRYLIKTRGQQVTLSCSPISGHRSVSWYQQTPGQGLQFLFEYFSETQRNKGNFPGRFSGRQFSNSRSEMNVSTLELGDSALYLCASSTRLAGLADTQYFGPGTRLTVL.

The chain is built from TRBV2 and TRBJ1-1; D may be TRBD1 (6 bases). Trimming removed 4 bases at V and 0 bases at J, with 12 bases between. The CDR3 runs to 15 residues. CDR1 SNHLY and CDR2 FYNNEI come from the germline V gene. The CDR3 protein is CASSGRGGLNTEAFF. Written as DNA, the CDR3 is TGTGCCAGCAGTGGGCGGGGGGGGCTGAACACTGAAGCTTTCTTT. Full variable domain (missing parts from reference TRBV2 and TRBJ1-1): EPEVTQTPSHQVTQMGQEVILRCVPISNHLYFYWYRQILGQKVEFLVSFYNNEISEKSEIFDDQFSVERPDGSNFTLKIRSTKLEDSAMYFCASSGRGGLNTEAFFGQGTRLTVV.

This rearrangement joins TRBV6-5 to TRBJ1-1; 11 bases match TRBD1. The germline V gene encodes CDR1 MNHEY and CDR2 SVGAGI. Trimming at V came to 2 bases and at J to 4 bases, leaving 3 bases not matched to a gene. CDR3 length equals 15 residues. The CDR3, as DNA: TGTGCCAGCAGTTACACCGGGACAGGGGGCACTGAAGCTTTCTTT. Its translation: CASSYTGTGGTEAFF.

V gene TRBV27 combines with J gene TRBJ2-7; TRBD1 is a possible D gene (7 bases). The CDR3 is 16 amino acids. Germline CDR1 MNHEY, CDR2 SMNVEV (reference sequence). V was trimmed by 4 bases and J by 1 base, leaving 17 bases between them. The CDR3 loop is CASSSFRQGGSYEQYF. CDR3 sequence (DNA): TGTGCCAGCAGTTCTTTCCGACAGGGAGGATCCTACGAGCAGTACTTC.

The chain has TRBV27 and TRBJ1-1; no firm D call. The V end was cut by 5 bases, the J end by 1 base, with 14 bases between. The germline V gene encodes CDR1 MNHEY and CDR2 SMNVEV (reference sequence). The CDR3 loop spans 15 amino acids. CDR3 sequence reads: CASSLVRQENTEAFF. For the CDR3, the DNA is TGTGCCAGCAGTCTGGTGCGTCAGGAGAACACTGAAGCTTTCTTT.

This chain connects TRBV5-4 to TRBJ1-3; the D gene is possibly TRBD1 (6 bases). Germline V gives CDR1 SGHNT, CDR2 YYREEE (reference sequence). CDR3 length: 15 amino acids. V lost 4 bases to trimming and J lost 2 bases, with 13 bases between them. The CDR3 DNA sequence: TGTGCCAGCAGCCCGGACAGTCAAACTGGAAACACCATATATTTT. Amino acids: CASSPDSQTGNTIYF.

In this sample, this clone turned up once. The genes are TRBV14 and TRBJ2-7, with D perhaps TRBD1 (5 bases). The CDR3 contains 15 residues. Germline CDR1 and CDR2: SGHDN and FVKESK. Trimming pared 4 bases from V and 3 bases from J, leaving 16 bases between. The CDR3 loop is CASSRTGHGYYEQYF. In nucleotides, the CDR3 is TGTGCCAGCAGCCGTACAGGCCACGGATACTACGAGCAGTACTTC. Full variable domain (rest looked up from reference TRBV14 and TRBJ2-7): EAGVTQFPSHSVIEKGQTVTLRCDPISGHDNLYWYRRVMGKEIKFLLHFVKESKQDESGMPNNRFLAERTGGTYSTLKVQPAELEDSGVYFCASSRTGHGYYEQYFGPGTRLTVT.

The CDR3 bases are TGCGCCAGCAGCTTCTCGACGGTTCAGGTCGCCGGGGAGCTGTTTTTT. Translation gives CASSFSTVQVAGELFF. The genes are TRBV5-1 and TRBJ2-2; no clear D. V lost 2 bases and J 6 bases, leaving 17 bases between the germline ends. This CDR3 spans 16 amino acids. Germline CDR1 is SGHRS and CDR2 is YFSETQ.